The T cell receptor beta chain described here comes from a study of post-analysis software for immune sequencing data. Findings and caveats of the study: Significantly lower normalized Chao1 diversity was found in patients with multiple sclerosis relative to controls. F measure grouped same-batch samples tightly together. Roughly 5 TRBV segments were significantly more frequent in patients than in controls. TRBV5-6, TRBV5-1 and TRBV20-1 were among these segments.

Carried by the TCR beta cDNA libraries were unique molecular identifiers. TCRdb re-called the PCR reads through MiXCR, storing one row per CDR3 protein. Here the sample spans about 770,000 distinct CDR3 sequences, about 43% being singletons. As to this clonotype: Its target is not known.

Germline V gene lookup returns CDR1 SGHVS and CDR2 FNYEAQ. The CDR3 contains 14 residues. With 6 bases removed from V and 3 bases from J, the gap between germline ends came to 15 bases. V usage is TRBV7-6 and J usage is TRBJ2-7; D gene uncertain. The sample consisted of blood. The clonotype comes from a girl aged 10 to 17 with multiple sclerosis. This CDR3 reads CASSTGPEDYEQYF. The CDR3 region has the DNA TGTGCCAGCAGTACCGGGCCCGAGGACTACGAGCAGTACTTC.